One sample yielded the 27 T cell receptor beta chains listed below, sequenced in a study of beta chain features in type 1 diabetes (dated by TCRdb to the late 2010s). The method was the immunoSEQ multiplex PCR assay. All of the isolated RNA was reverse transcribed with the High Capacity cDNA Reverse Transcription Kit, so expressed TCRB transcripts were sequenced. The table was pulled from immuneACCESS by TCRdb, which kept in-frame rearrangements only. Such tables lose some clones; where checked, under half of the loss comes from unresolved V genes, and the rest has no known cause. The sample data list 200,000 to 250,000 clones, and 14% of these were observed just once. Around 0.025% of the sample is held by the ten biggest clonotypes. Sequencing used naive CD4+ T cells from blood. This specimen's cell subset or site label, per the study, means: true naive CD4+ T cells. The source is a woman aged 40 to 50 in good health.

This clone was counted between two and nine times. This chain uses TRBV2 with TRBJ2-2; D is possibly TRBD2 (5 bases). The ends were cut back, 7 bases at V and 4 bases at J, with 10 bases in the middle. CDR1 SNHLY and CDR2 FYNNEI come from the germline V gene. This CDR3 region has 13 residues. The CDR3 DNA reads TGTGCCAGCATGGGGAGTCGCACCGGGGAGCTGTTTTTT. Translating gives CASMGSRTGELFF. Combining the CDR3 with reference TRBV2 and TRBJ2-2 gives the whole variable domain EPEVTQTPSHQVTQMGQEVILRCVPISNHLYFYWYRQILGQKVEFLVSFYNNEISEKSEIFDDQFSVERPDGSNFTLKIRSTKLEDSAMYFCASMGSRTGELFFGEGSRLTVL.

The CDR3 DNA sequence: TGTGCCAGCAGCTTCGGACAGTGGAACACTGAAGCTTTCTTT. It translates to CASSFGQWNTEAFF. The chain joins TRBV5-6 to TRBJ1-1; a possible D gene is TRBD1 (6 bases). The CDR3 length is 14 residues. Germline V gene data show CDR1 as SGHDT and CDR2 as YYEEEE. Trimming took 2 bases from V and 1 from J, leaving 9 bases between them.

V is TRBV13 and J is TRBJ1-6, with D perhaps matching TRBD1 (6 bases). Per the germline V gene, CDR1 is PRHDT and CDR2 is FYEKMQ (reference sequence). V lost 4 bases and J lost 0, with 10 bases in between. There are 16 residues in the CDR3. The CDR3 bases are TGTGCCAGCAGCTCGACAGGTAGCTCCTATAATTCACCCCTCCACTTT. This sequence encodes CASSSTGSSYNSPLHF.

This chain connects TRBV19 to TRBJ1-1; no clear D. Germline assignment: CDR1 LNHDA and CDR2 SQIVND (reference sequence). V was cut by 6 bases and J by 8 bases, with 13 bases left in between. The CDR3 has 12 residues. CDR3 amino acids: CASRKDWLEAFF. Here the CDR3 DNA reads TGTGCCAGTAGAAAGGACTGGCTCGAAGCTTTCTTT.

The chain's CDR3 is CASSMEARNTGELFF. The DNA of the CDR3 is TGTGCCAGCAGTATGGAAGCGAGGAACACCGGGGAGCTGTTTTTT. The rearrangement links TRBV2 to TRBJ2-2; unclear D gene. The length of the CDR3 is 15 residues. Germline V gene sequence: CDR1 SNHLY, CDR2 FYNNEI. Trimming took 5 bases from V and 1 from J, leaving 11 bases between them.

This clone was detected only a few times. Other DNA sequences from this sample encode an identical CDR3 as well. This chain uses TRBV11-2 with TRBJ2-5; TRBD2 matches at 7 bases. The length of the CDR3 is 13 residues. The germline V gene has CDR1 SGHAT and CDR2 FQNNGV. V shed 3 bases and J 5 bases; nucleotides not matched to a gene: 3. Here the CDR3 reads CASSLGGQETQYF. The DNA for the CDR3 is TGTGCCAGCAGCTTGGGAGGGCAGGAGACCCAGTACTTC.

This clone was found a few times. In nucleotides, the CDR3 is TGCAGCGGGTGGACAGGGGCCACCGGGGAGCTGTTTTTT. This gives the protein CSGWTGATGELFF. V usage is TRBV29-1 and J usage is TRBJ2-2; 9 nucleotides align to TRBD1. The CDR3 is made up of 13 amino acids. Germline V gene sequence: CDR1 SQVTM, CDR2 ANQGSEA. V shed 7 bases, J shed 4 bases, and the junction held 4 bases outside the gene matches.

The chain links TRBV18 to TRBJ2-1; 10 nucleotides match TRBD1. The V and J ends lost 0 bases and 16 bases, in that order; junction bases with no gene match: 12. CDR3 length: 15 residues. CDR1 and CDR2 from the germline V gene are KGHSH and LQKENI. The CDR3 DNA sequence: TGTGCCAGCTCACCACCGACAGGGGGCAATACGGGTAGTTTCTTC. Protein product: CASSPPTGGNTGSFF.

The chain uses TRBV19 and TRBJ2-5, with D possibly matching TRBD1 (5 bases). Germline CDR1 and CDR2: LNHDA and SQIVND (reference sequence). This CDR3 contains 15 residues. Deletions cut 3 bases from V and 7 bases from J, with 18 bases between. In DNA form, the CDR3 reads TGTGCCAGTAGTATGAGGACCCACGTTCAGGGGACCCAGTACTTC. Residues: CASSMRTHVQGTQYF.

This clone was counted only a few times. This chain joins TRBV19 and TRBJ1-2; TRBD1 matches 10 bases. This CDR3 is built from 13 residues. Losses at the gene ends were 7 bases for V and 8 bases for J; bases not matched to a gene: 7. Per the germline V gene, CDR1 is LNHDA and CDR2 is SQIVND (reference sequence). This CDR3 reads CASTLTGGGGYTF. The CDR3 DNA is TGTGCCAGTACCTTGACAGGGGGCGGAGGCTACACCTTC.

This clone was counted a few times. J is TRBJ2-3 and V is TRBV19; TRBD2 is a possible D gene (6 bases). This CDR3 region has 13 residues. Germline-derived CDR1 and CDR2 are LNHDA and SQIVND (reference sequence). V gave up 7 bases and J gave up 7 bases, with 15 bases separating them. CDR3 protein: CASIGGVRHTQYF. In DNA, the CDR3 is TGTGCCAGTATCGGAGGGGTTCGTCATACGCAGTATTTT.

This clone came up once. This chain connects TRBV9 to TRBJ2-3, with 7 positions matching TRBD2. The V gene's germline CDR1 is SGDLS and CDR2 YYNGEE. The CDR3 spans 16 residues. V gave up 0 bases and J gave up 0 bases; unmatched junction bases: 4. The CDR3 region is CASSVELATSTDTQYF. The DNA of the CDR3 is TGTGCCAGCAGCGTAGAACTAGCGACTAGCACAGATACGCAGTATTTT.

The rearrangement links TRBV7-6 to TRBJ2-3; possibly TRBD2 for D (5 bases). V lost 1 base and J 2 bases, leaving 16 bases between the germline ends. This CDR3 region has 17 residues. Germline CDR1 reads SGHVS; CDR2 reads FNYEAQ. In nucleotides, the CDR3 is TGTGCCAGCAGCTTAGTTGGAGGTAGCGTCCTCACAGATACGCAGTATTTT. Amino acids: CASSLVGGSVLTDTQYF.

The chain carries TRBV5-6 and TRBJ2-3, with D unresolved. Germline-derived CDR1 and CDR2 are SGHDT and YYEEEE. Trimming left V 0 bases short and J 4 bases short, with 15 bases between. The CDR3 contains 16 residues. The CDR3 sequence: CASSLGLTRVADTQYF. The CDR3 bases are TGTGCCAGCAGCTTGGGACTGACCCGGGTTGCAGATACGCAGTATTTT.

The chain uses TRBV18 and TRBJ1-1; D gene unclear. V lost 5 bases, J lost 0 bases, and 16 bases lay in between. In germline, CDR1 is KGHSH, CDR2 LQKENI. The CDR3 contains 16 residues. The CDR3 DNA sequence: TGTGCCAGCTCATCCACCCCCCAGGCCGTGAACACTGAAGCTTTCTTT. It is translated as CASSSTPQAVNTEAFF.

This clone turned up a few times. The chain is built from TRBV2 and TRBJ1-1, with 8 bases fitting TRBD1. Trimming at V came to 7 bases and at J to 1 base, leaving 29 bases not matched to a gene. CDR1 is SNHLY and CDR2 is FYNNEI in the germline V gene. The CDR3 runs 22 residues. In DNA, the CDR3 is TGTGCCAGCATCACAGTGAAGCAGGTTCGGGGGGCGACAGGGGACCGGAACACTGAAGCTTTCTTT. This gives the protein CASITVKQVRGATGDRNTEAFF.

CDR3 DNA sequence: TGTGCCAGCAGTGTCTTGGGGGCGTCCTATAATTCACCCCTCCACTTT. It encodes CASSVLGASYNSPLHF. The chain recombines TRBV2 with TRBJ1-6; a weak D match, TRBD1 (6 bases). V was shortened by 4 bases and J by 1 base, with 11 bases between the two germline ends. This CDR3 region has 16 residues. Per germline, CDR1 SNHLY and CDR2 FYNNEI.

V gene TRBV6-5 combines with J gene TRBJ2-5; 7 bases are a match to TRBD1. The CDR3 length is 15 residues. Germline CDR1 and CDR2: MNHEY and SVGAGI. J was trimmed by 4 bases and V by 4 bases; bases with no gene match: 9. The CDR3 protein is CASSFLDRAGETQYF. The CDR3 DNA reads TGTGCCAGCAGTTTCCTCGACAGGGCCGGAGAGACCCAGTACTTC.

V is TRBV27 and J is TRBJ1-1; D perhaps matches TRBD1 (5 bases). Germline V CDR1 and CDR2: MNHEY, SMNVEV (reference sequence). The CDR3 runs to 15 residues. V lost 3 bases to trimming and J lost 6 bases, with 17 bases between them. The DNA for the CDR3 is TGTGCCAGCAGTTTTGGGTCAGGGAGGCGAGCTGAAGCTTTCTTT. It is translated as CASSFGSGRRAEAFF.

The chain combines TRBV29-1 with TRBJ1-1; D unresolved. V lost 7 bases and J lost 6, with 9 bases in between. Germline lookup yields CDR1 SQVTM and CDR2 ANQGSEA. There are 10 residues in the CDR3. The CDR3 loop is CSAHYSEAFF. The CDR3 coding sequence is TGCAGCGCCCACTATTCTGAAGCTTTCTTT.

This clone came up a few times. This chain connects TRBV5-1 to TRBJ2-5, with D tentatively TRBD1 (6 bases). V dropped 3 bases and J dropped 5 bases, with 14 bases sitting between them. Germline CDR1 SGHRS, CDR2 YFSETQ. The CDR3 is made up of 14 amino acids. The CDR3 DNA sequence: TGCGCCAGCAGCTGGGGGCAGGGCCGGGAGACCCAGTACTTC. It is translated as CASSWGQGRETQYF.

As concerns this clone: The same CDR3 also results from other DNA sequences found in this sample. This rearrangement joins TRBV2 to TRBJ1-2; tentatively, D is TRBD1 (6 bases). The germline gives CDR1 SNHLY, CDR2 FYNNEI. V was cut by 3 bases and J by 4 bases, with 12 bases left in between. The CDR3 is 14 amino acids. The CDR3 DNA follows: TGTGCCAGCAGTGATCGGGGGGCGGGCTATGGCTACACCTTC. Its translation is CASSDRGAGYGYTF.

The chain uses TRBV11-2 and TRBJ2-1; 9 nucleotides match TRBD1. This CDR3 has 15 residues. The trim removed 5 bases at V and 3 bases at J, leaving 5 bases unmatched. CDR1 SGHAT and CDR2 FQNNGV come from the germline V gene. The CDR3 nucleotides read TGTGCCAGCAGCAGGCCGGGACAGGGCTACAATGAGCAGTTCTTC. Its translation: CASSRPGQGYNEQFF.

This clone was detected only a few times. The gene calls are TRBV2 and TRBJ2-5; tentative D call: TRBD2 (7 bases). There are 13 residues in the CDR3. Per the germline V gene, CDR1 is SNHLY and CDR2 is FYNNEI. V was cut by 7 bases and J by 1 base, with 10 bases left in between. The CDR3: CASMGGAQETQYF. The CDR3 DNA reads as TGTGCCAGCATGGGGGGGGCCCAAGAGACCCAGTACTTC.

V and J are TRBV19 and TRBJ2-3, with D hard to call. This CDR3 has 11 amino acids. Germline CDR1 and CDR2: LNHDA and SQIVND (reference sequence). The ends were cut back, 2 bases at V and 7 bases at J, with 4 bases in the middle. CDR3 DNA sequence: TGTGCCAGTAGTATAACACATACGCAGTATTTT. It codes for CASSITHTQYF.

The gene calls are TRBV6-5 and TRBJ2-3; 7 bases agree with TRBD1. V lost 5 bases to trimming and J lost 7 bases; unmatched junction nucleotides: 3. The CDR3 consists of 12 residues. Germline-derived CDR1 and CDR2 are MNHEY and SVGAGI. The CDR3, as DNA: TGTGCCAGCAGTCGACAGGGTAATACGCAGTATTTT. It translates to CASSRQGNTQYF.

This clone was observed a handful of times. This chain uses TRBV5-5 with TRBJ2-7, with D hard to call. The CDR3 sequence is 11 residues long. Germline V lookup: CDR1 SGHKS, CDR2 YYEKEE (reference sequence). V was shortened by 4 bases and J by 3 bases, with 5 bases between the two germline ends. CDR3 protein: CASSQYYEQYF. DNA for the CDR3: TGTGCCAGCAGCCAGTACTACGAGCAGTACTTC.